This is a list of T cell receptor beta chains from one sample in a study of Graves' ophthalmopathy and Graves' hyperthyroidism. Using its own MiXCR run on the multiplex PCR reads, TCRdb lists one record per CDR3 protein. Altogether roughly 1.1 million distinct CDR3 sequences are present, roughly two fifths being singletons, with the ten largest covering 11%. The sample taken for sequencing was peripheral blood or thyroid tissue (not recorded which). The receptors stem from an adult man with Graves' hyperthyroidism. Both conserved end residues are part of each CDR3.

cdr3_aa: CASSLITGGGAEAFF; j_call: TRBJ1-1; v_call: TRBV7-2
cdr3_aa: CASSDLVGTNQPQHF; j_call: TRBJ1-5; v_call: TRBV10-2
cdr3_aa: CASSYSGITLHF; j_call: TRBJ1-6; v_call: TRBV6-5
cdr3_aa: CSVEHTTGELFF; j_call: TRBJ2-2; v_call: TRBV29-1
cdr3_aa: CAISDGTGDRNGYTF; j_call: TRBJ1-2; v_call: TRBV10-3
cdr3_aa: CASSSSGLVGHSSITGANVLTF; j_call: TRBJ2-6; v_call: TRBV5-1
cdr3_aa: CAWGYETQYF; j_call: TRBJ2-5; v_call: TRBV30
cdr3_aa: CASSSPGKRGYEQYF; j_call: TRBJ2-7; v_call: TRBV5-5
cdr3_aa: CASTRGAGGSEQYF; j_call: TRBJ2-7; v_call: TRBV11-2
cdr3_aa: CASSSAFGQGGFF; j_call: TRBJ1-1; v_call: TRBV7-2
cdr3_aa: CASSTGTLTGELFF; j_call: TRBJ2-2; v_call: TRBV19
cdr3_aa: CASSLVGQGGYFGYTF; j_call: TRBJ1-2; v_call: TRBV7-9
cdr3_aa: CASSLEFNQPQHF; j_call: TRBJ1-5; v_call: TRBV7-2
cdr3_aa: CASSIEQGDYQPQHF; j_call: TRBJ1-5; v_call: TRBV19
cdr3_aa: CASSEPDRKAAFF; j_call: TRBJ1-1; v_call: TRBV10-2
cdr3_aa: CSVIGRQSHYTDTQYF; j_call: TRBJ2-3; v_call: TRBV29-1
cdr3_aa: CASSLSPSSGYTIYF; j_call: TRBJ1-3; v_call: TRBV10-3
cdr3_aa: CASSIQYGELFF; j_call: TRBJ2-2; v_call: TRBV19
cdr3_aa: CSATRQGVAEKLFF; j_call: TRBJ1-4; v_call: TRBV20-1
cdr3_aa: CASSLLTGFYSSYEQYF; j_call: TRBJ2-7; v_call: TRBV7-8
cdr3_aa: CASSHPPGGGDYGYTF; j_call: TRBJ1-2; v_call: TRBV7-2
cdr3_aa: CASSLRDWEIYGYTF; j_call: TRBJ1-2; v_call: TRBV2
cdr3_aa: CATTAGAHEQYF; j_call: TRBJ2-7; v_call: TRBV28
cdr3_aa: CASSAHGGGWTEAFF; j_call: TRBJ1-1; v_call: TRBV9
cdr3_aa: CASSFGDTGYEQYF; j_call: TRBJ2-7; v_call: TRBV28
cdr3_aa: CASSLGGGEALF; j_call: TRBJ1-1; v_call: TRBV5-1
cdr3_aa: CASSLVIAGSYEQYF; j_call: TRBJ2-7; v_call: TRBV7-2
cdr3_aa: CSGTVGYQETQYF; j_call: TRBJ2-5; v_call: TRBV29-1
cdr3_aa: CASREPNYGYTF; j_call: TRBJ1-2; v_call: TRBV6-5
cdr3_aa: CSVEAQGASDTIYF; j_call: TRBJ1-3; v_call: TRBV29-1
cdr3_aa: CSARLQGAGGYTF; j_call: TRBJ1-2; v_call: TRBV20-1
cdr3_aa: CASSWGVKNQPQHF; j_call: TRBJ1-5; v_call: TRBV11-2
cdr3_aa: CASSLADVSYEQYF; j_call: TRBJ2-7; v_call: TRBV7-6
cdr3_aa: CSARGAGAGANVLTF; j_call: TRBJ2-6; v_call: TRBV20-1
cdr3_aa: CASRQGGGRPTGTQYF; j_call: TRBJ2-5; v_call: TRBV7-2
cdr3_aa: CASSQEAGRPFHF; j_call: TRBJ1-6; v_call: TRBV4-1
cdr3_aa: CASSPGTGLQPQHF; j_call: TRBJ1-5; v_call: TRBV12-3/TRBV12-4
cdr3_aa: CASSLVDGQETQYF; j_call: TRBJ2-5; v_call: TRBV5-1
cdr3_aa: CASSSGTQPYEQYF; j_call: TRBJ2-7; v_call: TRBV7-9
cdr3_aa: CATSRDRASNQYF; j_call: TRBJ2-5; v_call: TRBV15
cdr3_aa: CATAGYNQPQHF; j_call: TRBJ1-5; v_call: TRBV24-1
cdr3_aa: CASKDRVGYGYTF; j_call: TRBJ1-2; v_call: TRBV5-1
cdr3_aa: CSGGTGSGYGYTF; j_call: TRBJ1-2; v_call: TRBV29-1
cdr3_aa: CASSQGRLAEPYEQYF; j_call: TRBJ2-7; v_call: TRBV4-2